What follows are 23 T cell receptor beta chains derived from one specimen sequenced in a study of shared clonotypes between healthy human individuals. Method: immunoSEQ multiplex PCR; TCRdb's copy keeps in-frame clones and lacks some. The sample lists 2 million to 3 million clones; 80% to 95% were seen once. Sequenced material: naive CD4+ T cells from PBMCs. Sample subset: CD45RA+ positively selected. The receptors stem from a man in his late teens or twenties in good health. Some clones in this sample may be carry-over from other donors' samples.

V usage is TRBV29-1 and J usage is TRBJ2-2; a possible D gene is TRBD1 (5 bases). From germline, CDR1 is SQVTM and CDR2 ANQGSEA. V lost 7 bases and J lost 0, with 9 bases in between. The CDR3 length is 13 residues. Here the CDR3 reads CSGDSANTGELFF. The CDR3 DNA sequence: TGCAGCGGTGACAGCGCGAACACCGGGGAGCTGTTTTTT.

This chain links TRBV2 with TRBJ2-7, with 8 bases matching TRBD2. Germline V gene lookup returns CDR1 SNHLY and CDR2 FYNNEI. With V trimmed by 11 bases and J by 6 bases, 9 bases remained unmatched. The CDR3 runs 12 residues. The CDR3 DNA reads as TGTGCCGCGGGACGGGAGGGATTCGAGCAGTACTTC. Its translation is CAAGREGFEQYF.

The V call is TRBV28, the J call TRBJ2-7, with 7 bases matching TRBD1. The CDR3 has 16 amino acids. Germline CDR1 and CDR2: MDHEN and SYDVKM. Losses at the gene ends were 5 bases for V and 2 bases for J; bases not matched to a gene: 12. CDR3 in amino acids: CASSPPTTGVTYEQYF. The CDR3 coding sequence is TGTGCCAGCAGTCCTCCCACCACAGGGGTCACCTACGAGCAGTACTTC.

The chain combines TRBV11-3 with TRBJ2-1, with TRBD2 matching over 14 bases. Looked up from germline, CDR1 is SGHNT and CDR2 is YENEEA. J was trimmed by 9 bases and V by 3 bases; bases with no gene match: 4. The CDR3 totals 15 residues. The CDR3 is CASSLGLAGVGEQFF. The CDR3, as DNA: TGTGCCAGCAGCTTGGGACTAGCGGGAGTAGGTGAGCAGTTCTTC.

V is TRBV5-1 and J is TRBJ2-1, with 7 bases lining up with TRBD1. The CDR3 runs to 16 residues. Germline V gene data show CDR1 as SGHRS and CDR2 as YFSETQ. After removal of 3 bases from V and 1 base from J, the junction contained 7 bases not matched to a gene. The CDR3 DNA sequence: TGCGCCAGCAGCTCCCAGGGGGAGTGGTCCTACAATGAGCAGTTCTTC. Its protein is CASSSQGEWSYNEQFF.

V and J are TRBV27 and TRBJ1-1; 9 bases line up with TRBD1. CDR3 length equals 14 residues. The trim removed 6 bases at V and 7 bases at J, leaving 9 bases unmatched. Germline CDR1 is MNHEY and CDR2 is SMNVEV (reference sequence). This CDR3 reads CASRAAWTGVEAFF. In DNA, the CDR3 is TGTGCCAGCAGGGCGGCATGGACAGGGGTTGAAGCTTTCTTT.

The chain has TRBV5-5 and TRBJ2-7; D ambiguous. This CDR3 region has 14 residues. Germline CDR1 reads SGHKS; CDR2 reads YYEKEE (reference sequence). V was shortened by 0 bases and J by 2 bases, with 9 bases between the two germline ends. Here the CDR3 reads CASSLADTPYEQYF. The CDR3 DNA sequence: TGTGCCAGCAGCTTGGCAGACACCCCCTACGAGCAGTACTTC.

The J gene is TRBJ1-6, the V gene TRBV10-3; D uncertain. V was pared by 6 bases and J by 10 bases, with 13 bases between. The germline gives CDR1 ENHRY, CDR2 SYGVKD. There are 13 residues in the CDR3. The CDR3 DNA is TGTGCCATCAGGGCCGGCGGCTCATCACCCCTCCACTTT. Amino acid sequence: CAIRAGGSSPLHF.

CDR3 loop: CASSPEYLPHGYTF. The CDR3 coding sequence is TGTGCCAGCTCACCCGAATACCTTCCCCATGGCTACACCTTC. The rearrangement uses TRBV18 and TRBJ1-2; D gene unclear. CDR1 and CDR2 from the germline V gene are KGHSH and LQKENI. The ends were cut back, 3 bases at V and 6 bases at J, with 14 bases in the middle. This CDR3 spans 14 amino acids.

The chain couples TRBV7-3 to TRBJ2-1; TRBD1 might be the D (5 bases). Germline lookup yields CDR1 SGHTA and CDR2 FQGTGA. Trimming removed 5 bases at V and 7 bases at J, with 24 bases between. This CDR3 region has 17 residues. The DNA for the CDR3 is TGTGCCAGCAGCCGAGACGGGCCTGGACACTTGGCGAATGAGCAGTTCTTC. This sequence encodes CASSRDGPGHLANEQFF.

The rearrangement joins TRBV5-6 to TRBJ1-3; TRBD1 is a possible D gene (5 bases). Trimming removed 1 base from V and 4 bases from J, with 6 bases in between. The CDR3 has 13 amino acids. Germline V gene sequence: CDR1 SGHDT, CDR2 YYEEEE. The CDR3 region is CASSLYRGNTIYF. CDR3 coding DNA: TGTGCCAGCAGCTTGTACAGGGGAAACACCATATATTTT.

This rearrangement joins TRBV6-5 to TRBJ2-7; TRBD1 agrees at 12 bases. Trimming at V came to 2 bases and at J to 4 bases, leaving 6 bases not matched to a gene. Germline V lookup: CDR1 MNHEY, CDR2 SVGAGI. The CDR3 contains 16 residues. In DNA form, the CDR3 reads TGTGCCAGCAGTTACGCCGGGACAGGGGGCTGGTACGAGCAGTACTTC. Amino acids: CASSYAGTGGWYEQYF.

The chain uses TRBV6-4 and TRBJ2-3; no reliable D call. CDR1 and CDR2 (germline): MRHNA, SNTAGT. The V and J ends lost 6 bases and 6 bases respectively, with 13 bases between them. The CDR3 consists of 13 residues. CDR3 in amino acids: CASRDPWSDTQYF. The DNA for the CDR3 is TGTGCCAGCAGAGACCCCTGGTCCGATACGCAGTATTTT.

The chain is built from TRBV2 and TRBJ2-7, with 9 bases fitting TRBD2. Trimming took 6 bases from V and 4 from J; bases not matched to a gene: 10. The CDR3 is 15 amino acids. The V gene's germline CDR1 is SNHLY and CDR2 FYNNEI. CDR3 sequence: CASSPDLAGRYEQYF. CDR3 coding DNA: TGTGCCAGCAGCCCGGATCTAGCGGGACGGTACGAGCAGTACTTC.

This clone was observed a single time. The J gene is TRBJ2-5, the V gene TRBV4-3, with D possibly TRBD2 on 7 matching bases. Trimming took off 1 base at V and 5 bases at J, with 14 bases between the two ends. The CDR3 contains 15 residues. From germline, CDR1 is LGHNA and CDR2 YSLEER. The CDR3 bases are TGCGCCAGCAGCCAAGGCGGGGGCCGAATGGAGACCCAGTACTTC. It translates to CASSQGGGRMETQYF.

The chain is built from TRBV7-2 and TRBJ2-1; D could derive from TRBD1 or TRBD2 (5 bases each). CDR1 and CDR2 from the germline V gene are SGHTA and FQGNSA. The CDR3 has 14 residues. Trimming took 7 bases from V and 4 from J, leaving 14 bases between them. DNA of the CDR3: TGTGCCAGCACCTTTGGGGGTCGGTACAATGAGCAGTTCTTC. Protein: CASTFGGRYNEQFF. Complete variable domain (other parts from reference TRBV7-2 and TRBJ2-1): GAGVSQSPSNKVTEKGKDVELRCDPISGHTALYWYRQSLGQGLEFLIYFQGNSAPDKSGLPSDRFSAERTGGSVSTLTIQRTQQEDSAVYLCASTFGGRYNEQFFGPGTRLTVL.

The chain uses TRBV28 and TRBJ2-7, with TRBD1 matching over 8 bases. This CDR3 contains 15 residues. The J segment lost 2 bases and the V segment lost 6 bases, leaving 9 bases of the junction unmatched. Germline CDR1 is MDHEN and CDR2 is SYDVKM. The CDR3 DNA reads as TGTGCCAGCAGATACGACAGGGGCGTCACCTACGAGCAGTACTTC. The encoded protein is CASRYDRGVTYEQYF.

The genes are TRBV2 and TRBJ1-2; D ambiguous. This CDR3 region has 13 residues. The germline V gene has CDR1 SNHLY and CDR2 FYNNEI. Trimming cost V 8 bases and J 4 bases, with 14 bases left between them. Here the CDR3 reads CASSAQSTYGYTF. CDR3 DNA: TGTGCCAGCTCGGCACAGAGCACCTATGGCTACACCTTC.

V gene TRBV7-3 combines with J gene TRBJ2-7, with 11 positions matching TRBD1. This CDR3 spans 16 amino acids. Germline CDR1 is SGHTA and CDR2 is FQGTGA. The trim removed 4 bases at V and 7 bases at J, leaving 12 bases unmatched. Here the CDR3 reads CASSSAGTGTGGEQYF. The CDR3 nucleotides read TGTGCCAGCAGCTCCGCGGGGACCGGGACAGGGGGAGAGCAGTACTTC.

The chain combines TRBV4-1 with TRBJ1-1; D is uncertain. Germline V gene data show CDR1 as MGHRA and CDR2 as YSYEKL. Trimming took 0 bases from V and 7 from J, leaving 15 bases between them. CDR3 length equals 15 residues. The CDR3 bases are TGCGCCAGCAGCCAAGATGCCAGCCGGCCAAATGAAGCTTTCTTT. Translating it yields CASSQDASRPNEAFF.

The genes are TRBV19 and TRBJ1-1, with D hard to call. The germline V gene has CDR1 LNHDA and CDR2 SQIVND (reference sequence). CDR3 length equals 15 residues. The germline V and J ends were trimmed by 7 bases and 2 bases, with 17 bases remaining between them. The CDR3 DNA follows: TGTGCCAGTACCCCCGGCGGAGGGCTTAACACTGAAGCTTTCTTT. Its translation: CASTPGGGLNTEAFF.

This clone came up once. The chain has TRBV7-9 and TRBJ2-7; D unclear. The CDR3 is 11 residues long. V lost 8 bases to trimming and J lost 3 bases, with 8 bases between them. Germline V gene sequence: CDR1 SEHNR, CDR2 FQNEAQ (reference sequence). The CDR3 protein is CASSKNYEQYF. The CDR3 coding sequence is TGTGCCAGCTCCAAGAACTACGAGCAGTACTTC.

This clone was seen a single time. CDR3 coding DNA: TGCGCCAGCAGCTTCGGGACAGGGGAAACTGAAGCTTTCTTT. Protein: CASSFGTGETEAFF. V and J are TRBV5-1 and TRBJ1-1, with 10 bases identical to TRBD1. J was trimmed by 5 bases and V by 2 bases; bases with no gene match: 3. The CDR3 is 14 residues long. Germline V gene data show CDR1 as SGHRS and CDR2 as YFSETQ.